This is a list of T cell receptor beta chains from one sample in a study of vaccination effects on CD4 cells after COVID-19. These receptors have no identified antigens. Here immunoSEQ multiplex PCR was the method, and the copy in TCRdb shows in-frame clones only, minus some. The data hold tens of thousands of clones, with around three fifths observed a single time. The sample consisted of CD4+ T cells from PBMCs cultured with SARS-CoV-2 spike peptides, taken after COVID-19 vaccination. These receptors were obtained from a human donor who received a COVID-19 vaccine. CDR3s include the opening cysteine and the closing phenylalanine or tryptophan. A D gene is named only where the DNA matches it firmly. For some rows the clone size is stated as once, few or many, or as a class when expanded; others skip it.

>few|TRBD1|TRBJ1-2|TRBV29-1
TGCAGCGTTGAAGATCAGGGGGCGCGGGGCTACACCTTC
CSVEDQGARGYTF
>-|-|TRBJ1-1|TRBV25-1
TGTGCCAGCAGCTCGGGGTTGAACACTGAAGCTTTCTTT
CASSSGLNTEAFF
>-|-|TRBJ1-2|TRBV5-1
TGCGCCAGCGGAAAGGAGGCAGGGGATAGCTACACCTTC
CASGKEAGDSYTF
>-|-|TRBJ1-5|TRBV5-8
TGTGCCAGCAGCTTCGGGGACAATAGCAATCAGCCCCAGCATTTT
CASSFGDNSNQPQHF
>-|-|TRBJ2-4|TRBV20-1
TGCAGTGCTAGTCGGGTAGGAGGTCCCAAAAACATTCAGTACTTC
CSASRVGGPKNIQYF
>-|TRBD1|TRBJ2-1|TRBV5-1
TGCGCCAGCAGCACCTGGGACAGGGGTGGGAATGAGCAGTTCTTC
CASSTWDRGGNEQFF
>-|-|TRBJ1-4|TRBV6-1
TGTGCCAGCAGTGATCAGGGAATTAATGAAAAACTGTTTTTT
CASSDQGINEKLFF
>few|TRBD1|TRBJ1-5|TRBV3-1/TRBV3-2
TGTGCCAGCGGGGACAGGGGTAGCAATCAGCCCCAGCATTTT
CASGDRGSNQPQHF
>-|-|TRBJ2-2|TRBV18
TGTGCCAGCTCACCCTACACCGGGGCGGTCACCGGGGAGCTGTTTTTT
CASSPYTGAVTGELFF
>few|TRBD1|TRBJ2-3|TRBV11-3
TGTGCCAGCAGCTTAGGAGGGACAGGGGGAGGAGATACGCAGTATTTT
CASSLGGTGGGDTQYF
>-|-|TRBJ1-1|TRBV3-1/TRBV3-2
TGTGCCAGCAGCCAAGATTATCGGGGGGCTGAAGCTTTCTTT
CASSQDYRGAEAFF